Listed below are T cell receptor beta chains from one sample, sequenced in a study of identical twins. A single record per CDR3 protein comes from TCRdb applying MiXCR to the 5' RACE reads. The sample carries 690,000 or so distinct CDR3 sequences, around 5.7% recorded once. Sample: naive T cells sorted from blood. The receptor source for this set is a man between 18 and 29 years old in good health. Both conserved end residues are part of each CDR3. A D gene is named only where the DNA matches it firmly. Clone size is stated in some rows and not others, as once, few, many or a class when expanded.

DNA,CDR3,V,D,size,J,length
TGTGCCACCGCAGGGTGGGAGGACCAAGAGACCCAGTACTTC,CATAGWEDQETQYF,TRBV24-1,.,.,TRBJ2-5,14
TGTGCCAGCACCCCGAGGGCGGGAGGGACTGAGCAGTTCTTC,CASTPRAGGTEQFF,TRBV7-2,TRBD2,.,TRBJ2-1,14
TGCAGTGCTAGGTCGACAGGGGGAACCGGGGAGCTGTTTTTT,CSARSTGGTGELFF,TRBV20-1,TRBD1,few,TRBJ2-2,14
TGTGCCACCAGTGATTTTTCTACGGGGACAGATACGCAGTATTTT,CATSDFSTGTDTQYF,TRBV24-1,.,many,TRBJ2-3,15
TGTGCCAGCAGTCCCCTAACTGGGACAGGCGACGAAGAGACCCAGTACTTC,CASSPLTGTGDEETQYF,TRBV27,TRBD1,many,TRBJ2-5,17
TGCGCCACCAGGGAGACTACGTACCAAGAGACCCAGTACTTC,CATRETTYQETQYF,TRBV5-1,.,.,TRBJ2-5,14
TGTGCCAGCAGTTACTATCCCTCGGTGACGGGAGAAGAGACCCAGTACTTC,CASSYYPSVTGEETQYF,TRBV6-2/TRBV6-3,.,few,TRBJ2-5,17
TGTGCCAGCGGTGGGACACACGAGCAGTACTTC,CASGGTHEQYF,TRBV27,.,.,TRBJ2-7,11
TGTGCCAGCGGAGGAGGGGGCTCCTACAATGAGCAGTTCTTC,CASGGGGSYNEQFF,TRBV11-2,.,many,TRBJ2-1,14
TGTGCCAGCGGGCGGACAGGGAAGGGTCTAAGCTCCTACGAGCAGTACTTC,CASGRTGKGLSSYEQYF,TRBV5-6,TRBD1,.,TRBJ2-7,17
TGTGCCAGCAGTTTATCGGCGATGAACACTGAAGCTTTCTTT,CASSLSAMNTEAFF,TRBV27,.,many,TRBJ1-1,14
TGTGCCAGCAGCTTACACCTAGCTTCCTACGAGCAGTACTTC,CASSLHLASYEQYF,TRBV7-2,.,many,TRBJ2-7,14
TGTGCCAGCAGCTTGTTGGCAAGCAATCAGCCCCAGCATTTT,CASSLLASNQPQHF,TRBV5-5,.,.,TRBJ1-5,14
TGTGCCAGCAGCTTGGGGCAGGGCGATCAGCCCCAGCATTTT,CASSLGQGDQPQHF,TRBV5-6,.,many,TRBJ1-5,14
TGTGCCAGCAGCGCACGGGACAGGGGGTCTTCAGAGACCCAGTACTTC,CASSARDRGSSETQYF,TRBV7-9,TRBD1,few,TRBJ2-5,16
TGCGCCAGCAGCCCCGGGACTAGCGGGAGTTCGCCTACTCCTGGGGCCAACGTCCTGACTTTC,CASSPGTSGSSPTPGANVLTF,TRBV5-1,TRBD2,.,TRBJ2-6,21